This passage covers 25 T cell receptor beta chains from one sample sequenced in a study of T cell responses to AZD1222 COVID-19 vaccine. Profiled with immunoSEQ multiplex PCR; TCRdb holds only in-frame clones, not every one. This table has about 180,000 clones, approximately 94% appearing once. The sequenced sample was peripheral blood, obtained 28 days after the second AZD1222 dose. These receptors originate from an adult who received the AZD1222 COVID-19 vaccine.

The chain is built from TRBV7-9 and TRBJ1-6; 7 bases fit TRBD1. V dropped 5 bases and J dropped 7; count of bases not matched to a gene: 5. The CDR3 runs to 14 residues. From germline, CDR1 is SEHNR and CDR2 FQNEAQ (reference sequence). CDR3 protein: CASSTTGDNSPLHF. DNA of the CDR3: TGTGCCAGCAGCACCACAGGGGACAATTCACCCCTCCACTTT.

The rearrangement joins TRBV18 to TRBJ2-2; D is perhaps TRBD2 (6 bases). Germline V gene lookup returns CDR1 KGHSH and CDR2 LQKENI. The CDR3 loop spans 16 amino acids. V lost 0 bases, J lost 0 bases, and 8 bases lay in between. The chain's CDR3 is CASSPPEGANTGELFF. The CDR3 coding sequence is TGTGCCAGCTCACCACCGGAGGGAGCGAACACCGGGGAGCTGTTTTTT.

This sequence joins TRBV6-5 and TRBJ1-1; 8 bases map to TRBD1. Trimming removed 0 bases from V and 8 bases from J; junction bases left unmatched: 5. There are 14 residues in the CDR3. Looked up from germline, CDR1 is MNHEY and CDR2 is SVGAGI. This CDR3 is CASSYSRQGAEAFF. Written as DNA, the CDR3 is TGTGCCAGCAGTTACTCTCGGCAGGGGGCCGAAGCTTTCTTT.

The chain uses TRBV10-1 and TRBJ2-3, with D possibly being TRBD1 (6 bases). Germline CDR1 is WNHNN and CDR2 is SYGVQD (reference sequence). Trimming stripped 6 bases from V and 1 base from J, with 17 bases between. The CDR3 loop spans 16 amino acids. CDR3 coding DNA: TGCGCCAGCAGCCATGAGGGACACCGCGGCACAGATACGCAGTATTTT. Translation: CASSHEGHRGTDTQYF.

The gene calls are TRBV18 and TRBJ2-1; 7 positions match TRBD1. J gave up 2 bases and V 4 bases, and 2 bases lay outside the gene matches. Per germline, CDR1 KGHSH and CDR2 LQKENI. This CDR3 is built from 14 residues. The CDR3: CASSRGQPYNEQFF. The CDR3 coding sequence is TGTGCCAGCTCACGGGGACAGCCCTACAATGAGCAGTTCTTC. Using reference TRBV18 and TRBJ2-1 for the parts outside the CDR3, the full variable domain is NAGVMQNPRHLVRRRGQEARLRCSPMKGHSHVYWYRQLPEEGLKFMVYLQKENIIDESGMPKERFSAEFPKEGPSILRIQQVVRGDSAAYFCASSRGQPYNEQFFGPGTRLTVL.

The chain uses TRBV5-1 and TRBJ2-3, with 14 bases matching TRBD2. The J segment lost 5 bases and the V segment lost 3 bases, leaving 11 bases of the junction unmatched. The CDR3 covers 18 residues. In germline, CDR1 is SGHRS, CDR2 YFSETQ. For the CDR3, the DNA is TGCGCCAGCAGCTCTCAGGGACTAGCGGGAGTCTCCCAAGATACGCAGTATTTT. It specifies CASSSQGLAGVSQDTQYF. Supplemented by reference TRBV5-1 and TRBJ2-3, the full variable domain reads KAGVTQTPRYLIKTRGQQVTLSCSPISGHRSVSWYQQTPGQGLQFLFEYFSETQRNKGNFPGRFSGRQFSNSRSEMNVSTLELGDSALYLCASSSQGLAGVSQDTQYFGPGTRLTVL.

CDR3: CASTRGSPNTEAFF. CDR3 nucleotide sequence: TGTGCCAGTACCCGGGGGAGCCCGAACACTGAAGCTTTCTTT. This rearrangement joins TRBV19 to TRBJ1-1; TRBD1 is a possible D gene (5 bases). Germline-derived CDR1 and CDR2 are LNHDA and SQIVND (reference sequence). The CDR3 contains 14 residues. V was cut by 7 bases and J by 1 base, with 13 bases left in between. Together with reference TRBV19 and TRBJ1-1, the CDR3 gives the full variable domain: DGGITQSPKYLFRKEGQNVTLSCEQNLNHDAMYWYRQDPGQGLRLIYYSQIVNDFQKGDIAEGYSVSREKKESFPLTVTSAQKNPTAFYLCASTRGSPNTEAFFGQGTRLTVV.

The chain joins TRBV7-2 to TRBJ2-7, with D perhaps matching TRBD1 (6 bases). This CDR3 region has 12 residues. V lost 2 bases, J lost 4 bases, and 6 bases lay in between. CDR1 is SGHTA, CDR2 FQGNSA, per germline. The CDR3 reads CASSLTGYEQYF. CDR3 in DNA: TGTGCCAGCAGCTTAACAGGGTACGAGCAGTACTTC.

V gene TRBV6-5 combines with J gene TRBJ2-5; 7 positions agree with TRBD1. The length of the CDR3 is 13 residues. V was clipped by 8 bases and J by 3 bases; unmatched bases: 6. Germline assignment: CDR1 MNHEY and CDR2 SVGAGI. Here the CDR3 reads CASQGQNKETQYF. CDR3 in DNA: TGTGCCAGCCAGGGACAGAACAAAGAGACCCAGTACTTC.

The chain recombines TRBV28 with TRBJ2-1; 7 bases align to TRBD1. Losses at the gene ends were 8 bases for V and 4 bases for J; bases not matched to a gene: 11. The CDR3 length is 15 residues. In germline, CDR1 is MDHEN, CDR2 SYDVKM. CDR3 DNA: TGTGCCAGCTCCACTAACAGGGGTTTTTACAATGAGCAGTTCTTC. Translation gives CASSTNRGFYNEQFF.

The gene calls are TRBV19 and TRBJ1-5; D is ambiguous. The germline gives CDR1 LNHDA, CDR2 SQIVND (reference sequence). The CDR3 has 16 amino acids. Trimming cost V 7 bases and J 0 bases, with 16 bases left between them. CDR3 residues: CASTPNGHYSNQPQHF. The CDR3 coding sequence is TGTGCCAGTACCCCTAACGGGCACTATAGCAATCAGCCCCAGCATTTT. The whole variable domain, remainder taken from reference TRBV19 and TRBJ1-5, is DGGITQSPKYLFRKEGQNVTLSCEQNLNHDAMYWYRQDPGQGLRLIYYSQIVNDFQKGDIAEGYSVSREKKESFPLTVTSAQKNPTAFYLCASTPNGHYSNQPQHFGDGTRLSIL.

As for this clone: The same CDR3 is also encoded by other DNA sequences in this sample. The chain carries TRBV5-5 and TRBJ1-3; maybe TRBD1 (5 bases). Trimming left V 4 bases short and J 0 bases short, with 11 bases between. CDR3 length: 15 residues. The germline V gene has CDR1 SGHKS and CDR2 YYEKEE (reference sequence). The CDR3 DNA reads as TGTGCCAGCAGCCTGACAGACGACTCTGGAAACACCATATATTTT. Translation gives CASSLTDDSGNTIYF. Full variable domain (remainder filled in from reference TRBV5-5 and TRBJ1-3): DAGVTQSPTHLIKTRGQQVTLRCSPISGHKSVSWYQQVLGQGPQFIFQYYEKEERGRGNFPDRFSARQFPNYSSELNVNALLLGDSALYLCASSLTDDSGNTIYFGEGSWLTVV.

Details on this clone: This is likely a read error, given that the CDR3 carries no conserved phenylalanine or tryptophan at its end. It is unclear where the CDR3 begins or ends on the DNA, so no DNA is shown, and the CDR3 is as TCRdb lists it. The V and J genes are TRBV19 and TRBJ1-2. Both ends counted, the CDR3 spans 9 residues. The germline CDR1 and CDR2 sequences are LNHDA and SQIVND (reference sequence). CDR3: CASSIITTC.

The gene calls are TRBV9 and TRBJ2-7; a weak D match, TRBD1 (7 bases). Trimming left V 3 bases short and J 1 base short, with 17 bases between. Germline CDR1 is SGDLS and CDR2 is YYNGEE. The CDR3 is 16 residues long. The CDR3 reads CASSANRGLRSYEQYF. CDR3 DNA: TGTGCCAGCAGCGCTAACAGGGGACTGAGGTCCTACGAGCAGTACTTC.

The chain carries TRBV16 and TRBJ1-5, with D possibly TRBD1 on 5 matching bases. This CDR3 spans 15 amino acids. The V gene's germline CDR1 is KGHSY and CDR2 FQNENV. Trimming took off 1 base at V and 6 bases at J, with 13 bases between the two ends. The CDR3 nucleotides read TGTGCCAGCAGCCAATTTGGGACTGAGGGTCAGCCCCAGCATTTT. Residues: CASSQFGTEGQPQHF. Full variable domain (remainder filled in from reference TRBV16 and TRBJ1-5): GEEVAQTPKHLVRGEGQKAKLYCAPIKGHSYVFWYQQVLKNEFKFLISFQNENVFDETGMPKERFSAKCLPNSPCSLEIQATKLEDSAVYFCASSQFGTEGQPQHFGDGTRLSIL.

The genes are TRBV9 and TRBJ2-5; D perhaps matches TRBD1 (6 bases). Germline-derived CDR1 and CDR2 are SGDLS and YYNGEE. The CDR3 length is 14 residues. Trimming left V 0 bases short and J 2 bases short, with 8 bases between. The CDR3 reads CASSVVGAQETQYF. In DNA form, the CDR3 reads TGTGCCAGCAGCGTAGTGGGGGCTCAAGAGACCCAGTACTTC.

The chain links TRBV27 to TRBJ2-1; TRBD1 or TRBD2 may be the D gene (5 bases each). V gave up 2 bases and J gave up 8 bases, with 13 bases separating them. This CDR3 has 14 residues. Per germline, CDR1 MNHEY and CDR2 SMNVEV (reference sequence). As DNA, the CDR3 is TGTGCCAGCAGTTTAGGTCCAGGGAGCGATGAGCAGTTCTTC. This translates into CASSLGPGSDEQFF.

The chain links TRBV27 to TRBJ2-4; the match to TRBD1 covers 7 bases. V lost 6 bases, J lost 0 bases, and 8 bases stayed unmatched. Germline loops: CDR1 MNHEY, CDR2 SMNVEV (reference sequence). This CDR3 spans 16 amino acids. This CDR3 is CASSLRDRLAKNIQYF. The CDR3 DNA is TGTGCCAGCAGCCTTCGGGACAGATTAGCCAAAAACATTCAGTACTTC.

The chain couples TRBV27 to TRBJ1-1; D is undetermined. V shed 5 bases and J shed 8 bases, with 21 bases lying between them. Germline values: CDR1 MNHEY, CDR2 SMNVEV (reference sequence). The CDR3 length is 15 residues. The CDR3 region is CASSPTLAGTREAFF. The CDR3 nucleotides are TGTGCCAGCAGTCCGACCCTGGCGGGCACCAGGGAAGCTTTCTTT.

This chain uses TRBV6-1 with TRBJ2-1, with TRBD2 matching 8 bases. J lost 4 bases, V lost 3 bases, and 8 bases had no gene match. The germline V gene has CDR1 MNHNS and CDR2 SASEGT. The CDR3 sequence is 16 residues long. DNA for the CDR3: TGTGCCAGCAGTGACCCTGGGGCTAGCGGGTACAATGAGCAGTTCTTC. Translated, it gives CASSDPGASGYNEQFF.

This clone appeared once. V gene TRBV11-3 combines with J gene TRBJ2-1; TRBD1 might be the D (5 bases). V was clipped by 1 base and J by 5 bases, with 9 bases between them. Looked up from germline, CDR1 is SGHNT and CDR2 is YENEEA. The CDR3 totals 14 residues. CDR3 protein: CASSLVRGNNEQFF. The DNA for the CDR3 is TGTGCCAGCAGCTTAGTAAGGGGAAACAATGAGCAGTTCTTC.

Written as DNA, the CDR3 is TGTGCCAGCAGCGTAAACAGGGCGAACAATCAGCCCCAGCATTTT. It translates to CASSVNRANNQPQHF. The chain couples TRBV7-2 to TRBJ1-5, with a weak D call TRBD1 (6 bases). The CDR3 has 15 amino acids. CDR1 SGHTA and CDR2 FQGNSA come from the germline V gene. Trimming cost V 5 bases and J 3 bases, with 14 bases left between them.

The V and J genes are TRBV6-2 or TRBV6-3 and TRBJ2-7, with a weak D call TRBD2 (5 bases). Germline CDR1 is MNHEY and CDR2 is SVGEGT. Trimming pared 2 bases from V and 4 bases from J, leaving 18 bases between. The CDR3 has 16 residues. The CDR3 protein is CASSYLKTTRWYEQYF. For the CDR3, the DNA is TGTGCCAGCAGTTACCTTAAGACTACCCGATGGTACGAGCAGTACTTC.

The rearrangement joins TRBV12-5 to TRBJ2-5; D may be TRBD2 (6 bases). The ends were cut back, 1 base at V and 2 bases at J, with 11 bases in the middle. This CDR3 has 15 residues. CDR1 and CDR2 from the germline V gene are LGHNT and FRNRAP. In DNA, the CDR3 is TGTGCTAGTGGTTTGGCCCCCGGGACTCAAGAGACCCAGTACTTC. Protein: CASGLAPGTQETQYF.

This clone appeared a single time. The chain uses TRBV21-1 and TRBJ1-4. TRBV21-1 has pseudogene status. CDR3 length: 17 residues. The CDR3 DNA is TGTGCCAGCAGCAAAGCGCTGAGAGTGTTCCGTATAGAAAAACTGTTTTTT. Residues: CASSKALRVFRIEKLFF.